Listed here is a single T cell receptor (beta chain). In the source study's methods: For nucleated cells, counts were estimated from reference gene primer amplification. Produced via immunoSEQ multiplex PCR; TCRdb's table is partial and in-frame only. V and J calls and clone size come straight from that table; D and trimming were deduced from the DNA. The repertoire holds roughly 130,000 clones, with around three quarters as singletons. The data were obtained in a study of blood T cell repertoires in COVID-19. The V segment lost 4 bases and the J segment 5 bases; nucleotides outside the gene matches: 6. The CDR3 spans 15 residues. Germline CDR1 SGHTA, CDR2 FQGNSA.

The material sequenced was peripheral blood. J is TRBJ2-5 and V is TRBV7-2, with 11 bases lining up with TRBD2. The source of this sequence is a man aged 55 to 70 with active or convalescent COVID-19. The DNA for the CDR3 is TGTGCCAGCAGCTACCTAGCGGGAGGATGGGAGACCCAGTACTTC. As protein: CASSYLAGGWETQYF.